This entry features one T cell receptor (beta chain) sequence. The target of this receptor is not known. No base-level quality is on record; no much larger clone is a single base apart. What the treatment or condition label conveys for this sample: randomized to nivolumab then ipilimumab (arm A) or the reverse (arm B). No trial patient had received prior DNA-damaging chemotherapy. Thawed PBMCs were sorted on a FACS Aria II flow cytometer to isolate live CD3+CD8+ cells negative for CD19 and CD56. Samples were obtained from patients with melanoma enrolled in CheckMate 064, a randomized, open-label phase II trial of sequential checkpoint blockade. Peripheral blood mononuclear cells were collected by leukapheresis, purified with Ficoll-Paque, and frozen in human serum with about 9.2% DMSO. Immediately after sorting, the purity of the sorted blood CD3+CD8+ cells was confirmed to be >95%, and DNA was then extracted.

The data are from a study of sequential checkpoint blockade in melanoma (dated 2019 in TCRdb). Context from the whole study: Using 1:1 randomization, the trial assigned patients either to first-line nivolumab followed by ipilimumab (arm A) or to ipilimumab followed by nivolumab (arm B). Maintenance nivolumab came after both trial sequences. General conclusions and limits of the study: The response-prediction model combining TCR metrics and mutation burden needs validation in larger, independent patient cohorts.

The CDR3 goes from the cysteine to the phenylalanine over 16 residues. Of all the DNA, just the CDR3 is kept, 48 bases in frame from base 1. Trimming takes 4 bases from V and 1 base from J, and the germline ends sit 16 bases apart. Sequences KGHSH (CDR1) and LQKENI (CDR2) are obtained from the germline V gene. TCRbeta CDR3 regions were immunosequenced from genomic DNA with the immunoSEQ Assay. Prior to high-throughput sequencing, genomic DNA was amplified by bias-controlled multiplex PCR. On the study's bioinformatics: To quantify the absolute abundance of each unique TCRbeta CDR3 region, the sequences were collapsed and filtered. Clonality, defined as 1 minus Pielou's evenness, was calculated using only productive rearrangements. Clones with significantly greater frequencies in on-treatment versus baseline samples were identified using a previously published method. As stored in TCRdb, this immuneACCESS dataset retains in-frame rearrangements with V and J assigned. A fraction of the clones does not appear; measured against another copy, unresolved V genes explain less than half of the discrepancy, and the remainder lacks a known reason. D and trimming were read from the DNA, whereas the V and J calls and clone size are those reported in that table. The table for this sample lists under 25,000 clones; more than 75% of them were counted only once. Together, the top ten hold roughly 11% of the sample.

The rearrangement joined TRBV18 to TRBJ2-5; TRBD1 is perhaps the D gene, given 6 matching bases. The sample in question was CD8+ T cells sorted from blood (inferred from file names), obtained from a patient given nivolumab and ipilimumab in sequence. This TCR was sampled from a human donor with melanoma. The CDR3 is CASSQRSGTPQETQYF. The DNA sequence is as follows: TGTGCCAGCTCACAACGCTCCGGGACACCCCAAGAGACCCAGTACTTC.